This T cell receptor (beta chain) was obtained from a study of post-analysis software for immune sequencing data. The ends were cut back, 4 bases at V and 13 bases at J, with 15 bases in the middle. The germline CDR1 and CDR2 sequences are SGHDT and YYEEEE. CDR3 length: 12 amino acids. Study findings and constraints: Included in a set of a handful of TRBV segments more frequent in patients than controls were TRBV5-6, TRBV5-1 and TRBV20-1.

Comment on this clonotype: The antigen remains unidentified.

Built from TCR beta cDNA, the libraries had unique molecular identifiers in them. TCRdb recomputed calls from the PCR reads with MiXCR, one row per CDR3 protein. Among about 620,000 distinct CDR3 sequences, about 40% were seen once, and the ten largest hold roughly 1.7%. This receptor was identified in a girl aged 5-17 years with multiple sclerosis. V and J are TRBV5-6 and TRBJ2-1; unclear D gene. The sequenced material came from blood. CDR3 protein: CASSPQRLQQFF. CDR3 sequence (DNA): TGTGCCAGCAGCCCCCAGCGACTCCAACAGTTCTTC. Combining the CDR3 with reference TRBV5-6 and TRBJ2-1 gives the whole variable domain DAGVTQSPTHLIKTRGQQVTLRCSPKSGHDTVSWYQQALGQGPQFIFQYYEEEERQRGNFPDRFSGHQFPNYSSELNVNALLLGDSALYLCASSPQRLQQFFGPGTRLTVL.